Below, 27 T cell receptor beta chains from the same sample are listed, as sequenced in a study of T-cell reconstitution after alpha-beta-depleted transplantation in children. Unique molecular identifiers tagged the TCRbeta library. TCRdb fed the PCR reads into MiXCR, producing one record per CDR3 protein. Seen here are some 600,000 distinct CDR3 sequences, 10% to 15% observed once, and the top ten hold over 2%. This sample comprised PBMCs, mostly from graft donor cells, obtained 360 days after TCRalphabeta/CD19-depleted stem cell transplant. These receptor sequences come from a male patient between 10 and 17 years old who had a stem cell transplant for acute myeloid leukemia, so the T cells may come from the graft donor.

The chain joins TRBV18 to TRBJ2-3; tentatively, D is TRBD2 (5 bases). The CDR3 is 17 residues long. The V and J ends lost 4 bases and 0 bases respectively, with 17 bases between them. Per the germline V gene, CDR1 is KGHSH and CDR2 is LQKENI. CDR3 residues: CASSLIRREGSTDTQYF. The CDR3 bases are TGTGCCAGCTCACTTATCCGAAGAGAGGGAAGCACAGATACGCAGTATTTT.

On this clonotype itself: It may be a read error: a sequence one base away is much more abundant. J is TRBJ2-1 and V is TRBV25-1; no clear D. Germline CDR1 MGHDK, CDR2 SYGVNS. This CDR3 has 13 residues. In DNA form, the CDR3 reads TGTGTCAGCAGTACGGAAAGCAACAATGAGCAGTTCTTC. It specifies CVSSTESNNEQFF.

The gene calls are TRBV15 and TRBJ2-7; TRBD2 agrees at 7 bases. The length of the CDR3 is 16 residues. Per germline, CDR1 LNHNV and CDR2 YYDKDF (reference sequence). V trimming: 0 bases; J trimming: 0 bases; junction bases outside the gene matches: 5. The CDR3: CATSRDGGGSSYEQYF. CDR3 bases: TGTGCCACCAGCAGAGATGGGGGAGGGAGCTCCTACGAGCAGTACTTC.

The genes are TRBV29-1 and TRBJ2-4, with 7 nucleotides matching TRBD2. CDR1 SQVTM and CDR2 ANQGSEA come from the germline V gene. The CDR3 has 14 residues. V lost 6 bases to trimming and J lost 1 base; unmatched junction nucleotides: 6. In DNA form, the CDR3 reads TGCAGCGTCCGCTCCGGGGGGGCCAAAAACATTCAGTACTTC. It is translated as CSVRSGGAKNIQYF.

In this sample, this clonotype turned up a few times. This sequence joins TRBV29-1 and TRBJ2-5; TRBD2 might be the D (6 bases). The CDR3 length is 15 residues. V was trimmed by 6 bases and J by 0 bases, leaving 17 bases between them. The germline CDR1 and CDR2 sequences are SQVTM and ANQGSEA. As DNA, the CDR3 is TGCAGCGTCGGCTTTGGGGGAGGCTACCAAGAGACCCAGTACTTC. This gives the protein CSVGFGGGYQETQYF. The full variable domain, with the rest looked up from reference TRBV29-1 and TRBJ2-5, is SAVISQKPSRDICQRGTSLTIQCQVDSQVTMMFWYRQQPGQSLTLIATANQGSEATYESGFVIDKFPISRPNLTFSTLTVSNMSPEDSSIYLCSVGFGGGYQETQYFGPGTRLLVL.

V gene TRBV25-1 combines with J gene TRBJ2-3, with D unclear. V lost 3 bases, J lost 0 bases, and 10 bases lay in between. The CDR3 has 15 amino acids. CDR1 MGHDK and CDR2 SYGVNS come from the germline V gene. The CDR3 DNA reads TGTGCCAGCAGTGACCCAGGAACTAGCACAGATACGCAGTATTTT. This translates into CASSDPGTSTDTQYF.

V gene TRBV20-1 combines with J gene TRBJ1-1, with 8 bases that match TRBD1. V shed 0 bases and J 5 bases; nucleotides not matched to a gene: 5. The CDR3 has 14 residues. The germline CDR1 and CDR2 sequences are DFQATT and SNEGSKA (reference sequence). The chain's CDR3 is CSARERQGWTEAFF. The DNA of the CDR3 is TGCAGTGCTAGAGAGAGACAGGGGTGGACTGAAGCTTTCTTT.

There are many counts of this clonotype. V usage is TRBV6-2 or TRBV6-3 and J usage is TRBJ2-7, with D possibly matching TRBD2 (5 bases). Germline lookup yields CDR1 MNHEY and CDR2 SVGEGT. The V and J ends lost 5 bases and 5 bases respectively, with 22 bases between them. There are 16 residues in the CDR3. The CDR3 coding sequence is TGTGCCAGCAGTCCCACCATAGCCGGGGTTGTGGACGAGCAGTACTTC. Translated: CASSPTIAGVVDEQYF.

This clonotype was seen only a few times. The CDR3 nucleotides are TGTGCCAGCAGTGCATATCTGAGGACAGATACGCAGTATTTT. It encodes CASSAYLRTDTQYF. This chain links TRBV12-3 or TRBV12-4 with TRBJ2-3, with D hard to call. V gave up 5 bases and J gave up 3 bases, with 12 bases separating them. The CDR3 totals 14 residues.

The V gene is TRBV11-2, the J gene TRBJ2-3; D is unclear. Germline V lookup: CDR1 SGHAT, CDR2 FQNNGV. V lost 1 base to trimming and J lost 5 bases, with 7 bases between them. This CDR3 comprises 13 residues. The CDR3 DNA sequence: TGTGCCAGCAGCTTAGGAAATTTAGATACGCAGTATTTT. Translating it yields CASSLGNLDTQYF. The full variable domain, in which reference TRBV11-2 and TRBJ2-3 provide the parts outside the CDR3, is EAGVAQSPRYKIIEKRQSVAFWCNPISGHATLYWYQQILGQGPKLLIQFQNNGVVDDSQLPKDRFSAERLKGVDSTLKIQPAKLEDSAVYLCASSLGNLDTQYFGPGTRLTVL.

This clonotype was recorded a few times. The V and J genes are TRBV6-2 or TRBV6-3 and TRBJ2-4; D is ambiguous. This CDR3 contains 14 residues. V lost 2 bases, J lost 6 bases, and 11 bases lay in between. Germline-derived CDR1 and CDR2 are MNHEY and SVGEGT. In DNA, the CDR3 is TGTGCCAGCAGTTACCCCCGTTTTGGAAACATTCAGTACTTC. This codes for CASSYPRFGNIQYF.

This clonotype was found a few times. V gene TRBV3-1 combines with J gene TRBJ2-2, with 11 bases fitting TRBD2. CDR1 and CDR2 (germline): LGHDT, YNNKEL (reference sequence). The CDR3 is made up of 18 amino acids. Unmatched junction bases numbered 9, after V lost 2 bases and J lost 4 bases. The CDR3 coding sequence is TGTGCCAGCAGCCAACTACGACTAGCGGGATATGTCACCGGGGAGCTGTTTTTT. Protein: CASSQLRLAGYVTGELFF. Supplemented by reference TRBV3-1 and TRBJ2-2, the full variable domain reads DTAVSQTPKYLVTQMGNDKSIKCEQNLGHDTMYWYKQDSKKFLKIMFSYNNKELIINETVPNRFSPKSPDKAHLNLHINSLELGDSAVYFCASSQLRLAGYVTGELFFGEGSRLTVL.

This clonotype was detected a few times. The chain couples TRBV10-3 to TRBJ2-3; D is unresolved. V was shortened by 11 bases and J by 2 bases, with 14 bases between the two germline ends. The CDR3 loop spans 13 amino acids. Germline V lookup: CDR1 ENHRY, CDR2 SYGVKD. The CDR3 nucleotides read TGTGCCGCCCGAGGTTGGGACACAGATACGCAGTATTTT. It translates to CAARGWDTDTQYF.

In its sample, this clonotype was seen many times. V usage is TRBV20-1 and J usage is TRBJ1-5, with D possibly matching TRBD1 (5 bases). The CDR3 totals 14 residues. From germline, CDR1 is DFQATT and CDR2 SNEGSKA (reference sequence). V lost 6 bases, J lost 6 bases, and 18 bases lay in between. CDR3 DNA: TGCAGTGCCACCCCTGTGGGGACGGGTCAGCCCCAGCATTTT. It codes for CSATPVGTGQPQHF.

The chain carries TRBV28 and TRBJ2-4; weak D call: TRBD1 (6 bases). Looked up from germline, CDR1 is MDHEN and CDR2 is SYDVKM. The V end lost 7 bases, the J end lost 0 bases, and 13 bases lay between the germline ends. The CDR3 runs to 15 residues. This CDR3 is CASTLQGLAKNIQYF. In nucleotides, the CDR3 is TGTGCCAGCACCCTACAGGGTTTAGCCAAAAACATTCAGTACTTC.

The chain recombines TRBV12-3 or TRBV12-4 with TRBJ2-1; 8 nucleotides agree with TRBD2. The CDR3 loop spans 14 amino acids. V gave up 5 bases and J gave up 7 bases; unmatched junction bases: 7. CDR3 loop: CASSPTSGGNEQFF. In nucleotides, the CDR3 is TGTGCCAGCAGTCCCACTAGCGGAGGGAATGAGCAGTTCTTC.

This clonotype was seen a handful of times. The rearrangement uses TRBV30 and TRBJ1-1; the D is unclear. The CDR3 totals 13 residues. Per germline, CDR1 GTSNPN and CDR2 SVGIG (reference sequence). Deletions cut 0 bases from V and 4 bases from J, with 9 bases between. This CDR3 is CAWSVRVSTEAFF. The CDR3 DNA sequence: TGTGCCTGGAGTGTACGGGTTTCCACTGAAGCTTTCTTT.

This clonotype was observed many times. This rearrangement joins TRBV20-1 to TRBJ2-1; 9 bases align to TRBD1. V was clipped by 0 bases and J by 4 bases; unmatched bases: 7. In germline, CDR1 is DFQATT, CDR2 SNEGSKA (reference sequence). The CDR3 runs 16 residues. CDR3 nucleotide sequence: TGCAGTGCTAGAGATGATCTGGGGACAGGGTACAATGAGCAGTTCTTC. It specifies CSARDDLGTGYNEQFF.

Details on this clonotype: A much larger clone sits a single nucleotide away, making a read error possible. No conserved phenylalanine or tryptophan ends this CDR3, so it is likely a read error. CDR3 residues: CASSALTGGEGYGYTY. DNA for the CDR3: TGTGCCAGCAGTGCCCTCACAGGGGGCGAAGGCTATGGCTACACCTAC. V and J are TRBV25-1 and TRBJ1-2; TRBD1 agrees at 9 bases. Germline V gene lookup returns CDR1 MGHDK and CDR2 SYGVNS. With 4 bases clipped from V and 4 bases from J, the junction kept 10 bases outside the gene matches. This CDR3 has 16 residues.

The chain is built from TRBV4-3 and TRBJ1-2; possible D gene TRBD1, 5 bases. The CDR3 contains 16 residues. CDR1 and CDR2 (germline): LGHNA, YSLEER. The germline V and J ends were trimmed by 0 bases and 4 bases, with 15 bases remaining between them. CDR3 bases: TGCGCCAGCAGCCAAGATCAATGGGGGGAGGCCTATGGCTACACCTTC. Encoded protein: CASSQDQWGEAYGYTF.

This chain links TRBV30 with TRBJ2-7; a weak D match, TRBD1 (5 bases). Per germline, CDR1 GTSNPN and CDR2 SVGIG (reference sequence). V was shortened by 0 bases and J by 9 bases, with 9 bases between the two germline ends. This CDR3 has 11 amino acids. The CDR3 is CAWSVVQGQYF. DNA for the CDR3: TGTGCCTGGAGTGTGGTCCAGGGGCAGTACTTC.

CDR3 in amino acids: CSARGDRALLYYEQYF. The CDR3 DNA sequence: TGCAGTGCTAGAGGAGACAGGGCCCTTTTATACTACGAGCAGTACTTC. The chain links TRBV20-1 to TRBJ2-7; 7 bases fit TRBD1. The CDR3 runs to 16 residues. Germline values: CDR1 DFQATT, CDR2 SNEGSKA (reference sequence). V shed 1 base and J 3 bases; nucleotides not matched to a gene: 12.

This rearrangement joins TRBV4-3 to TRBJ2-1, with D perhaps matching TRBD2 (5 bases). The CDR3 has 16 residues. The germline CDR1 and CDR2 sequences are LGHNA and YSLEER. Trimming pared 0 bases from V and 8 bases from J, leaving 17 bases between. The CDR3 DNA reads TGCGCCAGCAGCCAAGAAAGTGCTCCTTTCGGGGATGAGCAGTTCTTC. It codes for CASSQESAPFGDEQFF.

In its sample, this clonotype was seen many times. The CDR3 loop is CASSLYPGLAGVETQYF. The CDR3 bases are TGTGCCAGCAGCCTCTACCCGGGACTAGCGGGAGTGGAGACCCAGTACTTC. This chain connects TRBV7-3 to TRBJ2-5; TRBD2 matches at 14 bases. Germline CDR1 and CDR2: SGHTA and FQGTGA. The CDR3 totals 17 residues. Germline trimming cut 5 bases from V and 5 bases from J; bases unmatched to any gene: 10.

V gene TRBV10-3 combines with J gene TRBJ2-2; 9 nucleotides agree with TRBD2. Germline V gene data show CDR1 as ENHRY and CDR2 as SYGVKD. The CDR3 runs 14 residues. V lost 8 bases and J lost 7; bases outside the gene matches: 8. The CDR3, as DNA: TGTGCCATCGGCTCCCTAGCGGGAAACGGGGAGCTGTTTTTT. Translated: CAIGSLAGNGELFF.

This clonotype was detected once. The chain uses TRBV12-3 or TRBV12-4 and TRBJ2-2; D is unclear. The CDR3 has 19 amino acids. Deletions cut 6 bases from V and 3 bases from J, with 26 bases between. For the CDR3, the DNA is TGTGCCAGCAGCGTAAAGGGTACAGAGGTGCGAAGCGACACCGGGGAGCTGTTTTTT. Its protein product is CASSVKGTEVRSDTGELFF.

The table lists this clonotype with many counts. This chain links TRBV10-3 with TRBJ2-5, with D maybe TRBD1 (6 bases). Between the trimmed V and J ends, which lost 0 bases and 1 base, there was a span of 12 bases. This CDR3 region has 16 residues. CDR1 and CDR2 from the germline V gene are ENHRY and SYGVKD. CDR3 DNA: TGTGCCATCAGTGAGTCGGGACAAGCAATCCAAGAGACCCAGTACTTC. It is translated as CAISESGQAIQETQYF.